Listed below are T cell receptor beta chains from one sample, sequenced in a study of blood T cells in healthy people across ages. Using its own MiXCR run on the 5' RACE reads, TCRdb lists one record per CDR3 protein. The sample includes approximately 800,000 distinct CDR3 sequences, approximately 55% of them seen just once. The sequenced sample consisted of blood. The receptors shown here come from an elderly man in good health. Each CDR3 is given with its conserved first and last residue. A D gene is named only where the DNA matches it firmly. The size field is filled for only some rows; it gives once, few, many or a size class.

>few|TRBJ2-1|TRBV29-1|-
TGCAGCGTGGCAAAACTTTACAATGAGCAGTTCTTC
CSVAKLYNEQFF
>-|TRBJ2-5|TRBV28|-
TGTGCCAGCAGCCCCACCCTGGGAGTTGAAGAGACCCAGTACTTC
CASSPTLGVEETQYF
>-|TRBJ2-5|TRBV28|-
TGTGCCAGCAGTTTAGGTCCTACTCGAAAAGAGACCCAGTACTTC
CASSLGPTRKETQYF
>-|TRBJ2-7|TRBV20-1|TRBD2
TGCAGTGCTGGACTAGGACTAGCGGGAGCCGGGCAGTACTTC
CSAGLGLAGAGQYF
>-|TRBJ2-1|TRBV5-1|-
TGCGCCAGCAGCTTGAACGGTGCAGTGGGGTACAATGAGCAGTTCTTC
CASSLNGAVGYNEQFF
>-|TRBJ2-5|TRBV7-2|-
TGTGCCAGCAGCTCTCGACTCGATGTGGAGACCCAGTACTTC
CASSSRLDVETQYF
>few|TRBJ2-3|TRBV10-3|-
TGTGCCATCAGTGAGGACGGGATTCCAGATACGCAGTATTTT
CAISEDGIPDTQYF
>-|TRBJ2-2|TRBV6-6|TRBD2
TGTGCCAGCAGACCCGGACTAGCGGGAGTGGCCGGGGAGCTGTTTTTT
CASRPGLAGVAGELFF
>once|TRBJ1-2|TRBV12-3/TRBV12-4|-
TGTGCCAGCAGTTTATCGGACTATGGCTACACCTTC
CASSLSDYGYTF
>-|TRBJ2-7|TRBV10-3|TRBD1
TGTGCCATCAGTGACTCGGGACAGGGGGTCTACGAGCAGTACTTC
CAISDSGQGVYEQYF
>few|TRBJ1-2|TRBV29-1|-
TGCAGCGTTCTAATTGCCAACTATGGCTACACCTTC
CSVLIANYGYTF
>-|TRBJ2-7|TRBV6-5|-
TGTGCCAGCAGTTACGGGCAGTCCTACGAGCAGTACTTC
CASSYGQSYEQYF
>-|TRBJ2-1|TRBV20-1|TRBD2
TGCGGTGCTAGAGACGAGACTAGGACGGGAGGGTCCTCCTACAATGAGCAGTTCTTC
CGARDETRTGGSSYNEQFF
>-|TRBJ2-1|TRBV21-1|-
TGTGCCAGCAGCAAAGGCGCCCGCGGAGGGCTGTGGAATGAGCAGTTCTTC
CASSKGARGGLWNEQFF
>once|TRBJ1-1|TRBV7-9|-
TGTGCCAGCAGCCCTAGTTCAGAAGCTTTCTTT
CASSPSSEAFF
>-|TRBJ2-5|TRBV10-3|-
TGTGCCATCAGGGGTCAGCGGGACCAAGAGACCCAGTACTTC
CAIRGQRDQETQYF
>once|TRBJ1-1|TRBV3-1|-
TGTGCCAGCAGCCCCGGGAACAGGGACACTGAAGCTTTCTTT
CASSPGNRDTEAFF
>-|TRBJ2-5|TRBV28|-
TGTGCCAGCAGTTTACCCACAGGGTTGGGAGAGACCCAGTACTTC
CASSLPTGLGETQYF
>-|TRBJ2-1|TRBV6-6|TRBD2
TGTGCCAGCAGTTACAGACTAGCGGGAGGGCGGAATGAGCAGTTCTTC
CASSYRLAGGRNEQFF
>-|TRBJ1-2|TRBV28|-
TGTGCCAACAGTGGAAGTAGGGCGAGTGGCTACACCTTC
CANSGSRASGYTF
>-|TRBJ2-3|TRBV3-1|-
TGTGCCAGCAGCCCGACCTGGAGACAAGACGCGTATTTT
CASSPTWRQDAYF
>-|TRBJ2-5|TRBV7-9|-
TGTGCCAGCAGCTTACAAAGCAATGAGCAGTACTTC
CASSLQSNEQYF
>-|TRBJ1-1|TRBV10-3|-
TGTGCCACCACCTTCGGGGGGCTGAACACTGAAGCTTTCTTT
CATTFGGLNTEAFF
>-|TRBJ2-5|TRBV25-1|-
TGTGCCAGCAGTATCGGGACACGGGAGACCCAGTACTTC
CASSIGTRETQYF
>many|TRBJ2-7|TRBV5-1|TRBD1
TGCGCCAGCAGCCCGGGGACAGGAATTTCCTACGAGCAGTACTTC
CASSPGTGISYEQYF
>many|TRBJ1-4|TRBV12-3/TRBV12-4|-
TGTGCCAGCAGAGGGACATCAACTAATGAAAAACTGTTTTTT
CASRGTSTNEKLFF
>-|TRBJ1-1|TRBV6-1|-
TGTGCCAGCAGTCACAGGGCGTACACTGAAGCTTTCTTT
CASSHRAYTEAFF
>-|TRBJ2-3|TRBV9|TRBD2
TGTGCCAGCAGCATTAGCGGGAGGTCTATCAGCACAGATACGCAGTATTTT
CASSISGRSISTDTQYF
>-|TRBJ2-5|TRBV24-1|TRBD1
TGTGCCACCAGTGATCCTACAGGGGGCGGAGGGGATACCCAGTACTTC
CATSDPTGGGGDTQYF
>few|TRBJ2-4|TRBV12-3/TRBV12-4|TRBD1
TGTGCCAGCAGTTCGGGACAGGCATCTCAGTACTTC
CASSSGQASQYF
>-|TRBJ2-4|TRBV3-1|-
TGTGCCAGCAGCCAAGCTGGCGGAGCCAAAAACATTCAGTACTTC
CASSQAGGAKNIQYF
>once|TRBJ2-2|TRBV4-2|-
TGTGCCAGCAGCCAAGAAGGGGGGAGGGCCTCCGGGGAGCTGTTTTTT
CASSQEGGRASGELFF
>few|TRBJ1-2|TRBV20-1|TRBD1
TGCAGTGCAGCCACAGGGGGAACCTATGGCTACACCTTC
CSAATGGTYGYTF
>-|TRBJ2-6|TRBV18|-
TGTGCCAGCTCAACCTGGACAGTTGGGGGGAACGTCCTGACTTTC
CASSTWTVGGNVLTF
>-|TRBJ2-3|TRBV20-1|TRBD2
TGCAGTGCTAGAGATCCCCTAGCGGGAGGGGTACATACGCAGTATTTT
CSARDPLAGGVHTQYF
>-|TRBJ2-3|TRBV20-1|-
TGCAGTGCTAGGCTTCCTAGCTCTAGCACAGATACGCAGTATTTT
CSARLPSSSTDTQYF
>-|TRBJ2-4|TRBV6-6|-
TGTGCCAGCAGTTACCGACAGGAGCAGTACTTC
CASSYRQEQYF
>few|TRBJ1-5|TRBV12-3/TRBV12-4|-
TGTGCCAGCAGTCCCGTAGGCAATCAGCCCCAGCATTTT
CASSPVGNQPQHF
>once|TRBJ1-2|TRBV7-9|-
TGTGCCAGCACCACCGGACTTTCCTATGGCTACACCTTC
CASTTGLSYGYTF
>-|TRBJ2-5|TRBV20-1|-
TGCAGTGCTCCGCGGACTGGGGCCACTTACAATGAGCAGTACTTC
CSAPRTGATYNEQYF
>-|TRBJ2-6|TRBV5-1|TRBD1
TGCGCCAGCAGCCTCCTGGGACAGGGGGCTTTTGGTGGGGCCAACGTCCTGACTTTC
CASSLLGQGAFGGANVLTF
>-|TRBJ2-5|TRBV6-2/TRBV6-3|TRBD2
TGTGCCAGCAGTTACTGGACTAGCCGGGAGACCCAGTACTTC
CASSYWTSRETQYF
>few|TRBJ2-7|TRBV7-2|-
TGTGCCAGCAGCTTCTTTTCCCAGGGGTCCTACGAGCAGTACTTC
CASSFFSQGSYEQYF
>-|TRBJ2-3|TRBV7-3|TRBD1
TGTGCCAGCAGCTGGGGGACAGGGGTTACAGATACGCAGTATTTT
CASSWGTGVTDTQYF
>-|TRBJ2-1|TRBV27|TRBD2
TGTGCCAGCAGTTGGGCGGGGGGGCGGATGAATGAGCAGTTCTTC
CASSWAGGRMNEQFF
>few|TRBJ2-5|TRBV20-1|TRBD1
TGCAGTGCTAACGGGGGACAGGGGAGGACAGAGACCCAGTACTTC
CSANGGQGRTETQYF
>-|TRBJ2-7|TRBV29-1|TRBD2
TGCAGCGTGGCCGGGACTAGCAGTTACGAGCAGTACTTC
CSVAGTSSYEQYF
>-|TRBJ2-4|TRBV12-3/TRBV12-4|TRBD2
TGTGCCAGCAGCCGAGCGGGGGCGGCCAAAAACATTCAGTACTTC
CASSRAGAAKNIQYF
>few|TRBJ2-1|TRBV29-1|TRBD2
TGCAGCGTTGAAGGACTAGCAAGAGTTGAGCAGTTCTTC
CSVEGLARVEQFF
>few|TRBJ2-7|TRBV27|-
TGTGCCAGCAGTTTACCCTTTCGAGGCGAGCAGTACTTC
CASSLPFRGEQYF
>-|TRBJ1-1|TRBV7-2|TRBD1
TGTGCCAGCAGCTCCCAGGGACAGGGACAAGCTTTCTTT
CASSSQGQGQAFF
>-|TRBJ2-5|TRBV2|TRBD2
TGTGCCAGCAGGGTCGGGGGGGTCCAAGAGACCCAGTACTTC
CASRVGGVQETQYF